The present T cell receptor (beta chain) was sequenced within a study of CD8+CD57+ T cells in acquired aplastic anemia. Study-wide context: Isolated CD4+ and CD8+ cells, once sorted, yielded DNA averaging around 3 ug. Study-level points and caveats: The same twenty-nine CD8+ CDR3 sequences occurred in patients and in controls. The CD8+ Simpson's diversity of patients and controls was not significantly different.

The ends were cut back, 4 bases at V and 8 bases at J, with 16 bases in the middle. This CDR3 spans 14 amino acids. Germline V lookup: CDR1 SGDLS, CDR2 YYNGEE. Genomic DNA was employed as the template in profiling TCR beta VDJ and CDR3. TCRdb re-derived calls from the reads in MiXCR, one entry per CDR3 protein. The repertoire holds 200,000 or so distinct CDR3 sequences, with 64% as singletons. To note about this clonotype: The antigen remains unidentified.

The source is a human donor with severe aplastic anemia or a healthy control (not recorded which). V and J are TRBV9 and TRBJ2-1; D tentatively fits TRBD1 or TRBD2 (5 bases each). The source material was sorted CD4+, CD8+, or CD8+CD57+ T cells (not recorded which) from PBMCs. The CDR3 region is CASSPGTVNYEQFF. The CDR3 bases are TGTGCCAGCAGCCCCGGGACCGTTAACTATGAGCAGTTCTTC.